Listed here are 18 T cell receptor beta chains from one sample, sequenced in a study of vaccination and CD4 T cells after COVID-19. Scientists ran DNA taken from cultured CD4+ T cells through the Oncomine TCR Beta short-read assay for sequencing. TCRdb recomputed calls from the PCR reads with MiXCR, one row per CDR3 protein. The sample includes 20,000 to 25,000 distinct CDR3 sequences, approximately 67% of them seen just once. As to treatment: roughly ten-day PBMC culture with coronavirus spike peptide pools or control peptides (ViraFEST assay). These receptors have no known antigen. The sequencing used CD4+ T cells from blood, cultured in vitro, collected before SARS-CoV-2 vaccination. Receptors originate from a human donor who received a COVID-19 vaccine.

CDR3 sequence: CSAGAGVEQPQHF. The DNA for the CDR3 is TGCAGTGCCGGCGCGGGGGTGGAGCAGCCCCAGCATTTT. This chain uses TRBV20-1 with TRBJ1-5; D is possibly TRBD1 (5 bases). The CDR3 is 13 residues long. Germline V gives CDR1 DFQATT, CDR2 SNEGSKA (reference sequence). Trimming took off 6 bases at V and 7 bases at J, with 16 bases between the two ends.

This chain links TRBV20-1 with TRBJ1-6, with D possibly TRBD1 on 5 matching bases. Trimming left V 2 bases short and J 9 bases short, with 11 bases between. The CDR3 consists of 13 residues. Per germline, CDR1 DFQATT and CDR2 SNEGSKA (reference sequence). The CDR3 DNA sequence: TGCAGTGCTAGAATAAGGGGAGGTTCACCCCTCCACTTT. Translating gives CSARIRGGSPLHF.

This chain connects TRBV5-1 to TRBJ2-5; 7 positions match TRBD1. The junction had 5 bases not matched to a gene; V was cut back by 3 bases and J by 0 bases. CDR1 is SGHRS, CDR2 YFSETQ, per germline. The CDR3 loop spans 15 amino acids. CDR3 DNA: TGCGCCAGCAGCTGGGACAGTAGCTACCAAGAGACCCAGTACTTC. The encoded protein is CASSWDSSYQETQYF.

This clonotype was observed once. Here the CDR3 DNA reads TGCGCCAGCAGCAGGGACAGGGCACTTTCTAACTATGGCTACACCTTC. Translating it yields CASSRDRALSNYGYTF. This sequence joins TRBV5-1 and TRBJ1-2; 9 bases agree with TRBD1. CDR1 SGHRS and CDR2 YFSETQ come from the germline V gene. Germline trimming cut 4 bases from V and 0 bases from J; bases unmatched to any gene: 7. This CDR3 spans 16 amino acids.

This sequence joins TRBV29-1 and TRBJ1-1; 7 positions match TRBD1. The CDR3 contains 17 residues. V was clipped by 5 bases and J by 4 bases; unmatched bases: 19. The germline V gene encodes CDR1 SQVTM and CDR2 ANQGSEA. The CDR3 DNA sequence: TGCAGCGTTTGGGAGGACAGGATCTCAGCCTGGTTCACTGAAGCTTTCTTT. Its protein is CSVWEDRISAWFTEAFF.

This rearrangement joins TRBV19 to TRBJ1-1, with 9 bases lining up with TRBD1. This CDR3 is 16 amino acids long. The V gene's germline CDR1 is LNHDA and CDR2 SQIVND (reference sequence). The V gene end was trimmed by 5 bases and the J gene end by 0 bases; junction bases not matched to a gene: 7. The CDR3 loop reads CASSPLTGGLNTEAFF. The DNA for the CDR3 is TGTGCCAGTAGTCCCTTGACAGGGGGATTGAACACTGAAGCTTTCTTT.

CDR3 protein: CASSLRTSGGTDTQYF. DNA for the CDR3: TGTGCCAGCAGCTTACGGACTAGCGGGGGCACAGATACGCAGTATTTT. The chain has TRBV7-3 and TRBJ2-3, with TRBD2 identical over 12 bases. The CDR3 is made up of 16 amino acids. Germline lookup yields CDR1 SGHTA and CDR2 FQGTGA. V gave up 2 bases and J gave up 1 base; unmatched junction bases: 1.

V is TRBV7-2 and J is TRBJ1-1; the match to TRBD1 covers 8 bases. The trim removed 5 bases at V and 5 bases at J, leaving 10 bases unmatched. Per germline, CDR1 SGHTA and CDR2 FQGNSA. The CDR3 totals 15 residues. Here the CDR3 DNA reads TGTGCCAGCAGCCCGCAGGGGGCGCGGGGGACTGAAGCTTTCTTT. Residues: CASSPQGARGTEAFF.

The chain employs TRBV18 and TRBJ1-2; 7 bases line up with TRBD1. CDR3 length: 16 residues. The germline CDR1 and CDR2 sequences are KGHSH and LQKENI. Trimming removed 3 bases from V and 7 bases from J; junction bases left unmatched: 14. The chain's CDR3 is CASSPTQQNRGGGYTF. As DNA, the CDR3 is TGTGCCAGCTCACCTACTCAACAAAACAGGGGAGGTGGCTACACCTTC.

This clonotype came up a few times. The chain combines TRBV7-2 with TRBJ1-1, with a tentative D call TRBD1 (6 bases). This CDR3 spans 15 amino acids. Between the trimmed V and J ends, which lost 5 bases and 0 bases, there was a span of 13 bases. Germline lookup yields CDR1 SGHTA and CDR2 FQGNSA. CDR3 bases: TGTGCCAGCAGCGCAAGGGGGGAGGTGAACACTGAAGCTTTCTTT. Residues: CASSARGEVNTEAFF.

The CDR3 DNA is TGCAGCGTTGAAGTAGGCAGGGGGACCTATGGCTACACCTTC. This codes for CSVEVGRGTYGYTF. This chain connects TRBV29-1 to TRBJ1-2, with 7 bases lining up with TRBD1. This CDR3 comprises 14 residues. Germline values: CDR1 SQVTM, CDR2 ANQGSEA. Unmatched junction bases numbered 6, after V lost 1 base and J lost 4 bases.

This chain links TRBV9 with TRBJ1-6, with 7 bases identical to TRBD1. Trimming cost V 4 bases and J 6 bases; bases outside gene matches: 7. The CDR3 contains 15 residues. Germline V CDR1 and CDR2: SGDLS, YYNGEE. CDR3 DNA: TGTGCCAGCAGCTCCCGGACAGGACTTAATTCACCCCTCCACTTT. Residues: CASSSRTGLNSPLHF.

This CDR3 is CASSLSTIPHSRSLHF. The CDR3 DNA reads as TGTGCCAGCAGCCTCTCCACTATTCCGCACTCTCGGTCCCTCCACTTT. The chain uses TRBV12-3 or TRBV12-4 and TRBJ1-6, with D unclear. This CDR3 has 16 amino acids. Trimming took 6 bases from V and 14 from J, leaving 26 bases between them.

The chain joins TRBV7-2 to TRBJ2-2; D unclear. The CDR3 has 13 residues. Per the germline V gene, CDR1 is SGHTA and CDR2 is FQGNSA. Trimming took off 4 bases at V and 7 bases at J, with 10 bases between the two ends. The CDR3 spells CASSSHRSGELFF. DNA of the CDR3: TGTGCCAGCAGCTCCCACAGAAGCGGGGAGCTGTTTTTT.

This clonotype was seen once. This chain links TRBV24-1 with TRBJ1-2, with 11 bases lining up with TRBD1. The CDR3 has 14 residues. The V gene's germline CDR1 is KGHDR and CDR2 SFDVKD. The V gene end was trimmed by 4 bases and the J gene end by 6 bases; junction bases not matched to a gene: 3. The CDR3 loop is CATSDRTGGNGYTF. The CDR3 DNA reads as TGTGCCACCAGTGACCGGACAGGGGGCAATGGCTACACCTTC.

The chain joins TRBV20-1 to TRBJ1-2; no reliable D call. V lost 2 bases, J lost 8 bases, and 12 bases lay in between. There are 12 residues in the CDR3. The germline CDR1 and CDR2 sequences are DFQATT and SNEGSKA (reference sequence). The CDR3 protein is CSARTEVIGYTF. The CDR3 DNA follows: TGCAGTGCTAGAACGGAAGTAATCGGCTACACCTTC.

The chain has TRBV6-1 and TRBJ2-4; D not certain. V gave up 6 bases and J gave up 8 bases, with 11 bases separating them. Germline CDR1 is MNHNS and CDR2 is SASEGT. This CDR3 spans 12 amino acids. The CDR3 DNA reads TGTGCCAGCAGCTTGATCTGGGACATTCAGTACTTC. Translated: CASSLIWDIQYF.

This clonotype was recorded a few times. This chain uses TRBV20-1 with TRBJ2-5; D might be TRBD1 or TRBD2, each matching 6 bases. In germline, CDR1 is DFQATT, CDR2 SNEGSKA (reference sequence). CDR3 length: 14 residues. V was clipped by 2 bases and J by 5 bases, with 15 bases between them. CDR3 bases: TGCAGTGCTAGACCATGGGGGGCGGGGGAGACCCAGTACTTC. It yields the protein CSARPWGAGETQYF.